A single sample gave rise to the 24 T cell receptor beta chains below, sequenced in a study of cytomegalovirus exposure and HLA in healthy donors. With 60 Vbeta and 13 Jbeta primers, the PCR was carried out. Profiled with immunoSEQ multiplex PCR; TCRdb holds only in-frame clones, not every one. Here the sample spans approximately 52,000 clones, 70% to 75% being singletons. Sequenced material: PBMCs. These TCRs come from a man aged 35-49 years in good health and CMV-seropositive.

The genes are TRBV2 and TRBJ1-5, with D possibly TRBD1 on 6 matching bases. V gave up 6 bases and J gave up 3 bases, with 12 bases separating them. The CDR3 runs to 14 residues. CDR1 is SNHLY and CDR2 is FYNNEI in the germline V gene. The CDR3 nucleotides are TGTGCCAGCAGATCAGGGGTCCCCAATCAGCCCCAGCATTTT. It translates to CASRSGVPNQPQHF.

This rearrangement joins TRBV5-6 to TRBJ1-6, with a possible D match to TRBD1 (5 bases). Trimming removed 3 bases from V and 3 bases from J, with 10 bases in between. The germline V gene has CDR1 SGHDT and CDR2 YYEEEE. This CDR3 is built from 15 residues. This CDR3 is CASSSTDSYNSPLHF. As DNA, the CDR3 is TGTGCCAGCAGCTCTACTGACAGCTATAATTCACCCCTCCACTTT.

This chain uses TRBV18 with TRBJ2-2; D perhaps matches TRBD2 (6 bases). There are 19 residues in the CDR3. Trimming took 6 bases from V and 4 from J, leaving 27 bases between them. Germline lookup yields CDR1 KGHSH and CDR2 LQKENI. The CDR3: CASSQSPPGGSRGTGELFF. As DNA, the CDR3 is TGTGCCAGCTCGCAAAGCCCCCCCGGAGGGTCGCGAGGCACCGGGGAGCTGTTTTTT.

This clone appeared once. V is TRBV6-5 and J is TRBJ2-1; 7 bases are a match to TRBD2. CDR3 length equals 14 residues. Per germline, CDR1 MNHEY and CDR2 SVGAGI. V shed 5 bases, J shed 9 bases, and the junction held 10 bases outside the gene matches. CDR3 in DNA: TGTGCCAGCAGTCCCCCCCGGACTAGTCGTGAGCAGTTCTTC. Encoded protein: CASSPPRTSREQFF.

This sequence joins TRBV25-1 and TRBJ2-3, with D possibly TRBD1 on 6 matching bases. Per germline, CDR1 MGHDK and CDR2 SYGVNS. Trimming removed 4 bases from V and 2 bases from J, with 10 bases in between. The CDR3 runs to 14 residues. CDR3 sequence: CASSAWTATDTQYF. In nucleotides, the CDR3 is TGTGCCAGCAGTGCTTGGACAGCCACAGATACGCAGTATTTT.

This clone was recorded once. The chain has TRBV18 and TRBJ1-5; D not resolved. CDR3 length: 13 amino acids. Germline loops: CDR1 KGHSH, CDR2 LQKENI. The V end lost 3 bases, the J end lost 7 bases, and 10 bases lay between the germline ends. CDR3 DNA: TGTGCCAGCTCACCCGGAGAGGGCCAGCCCCAGCATTTT. Protein product: CASSPGEGQPQHF.

This chain joins TRBV7-6 and TRBJ2-3; 12 nucleotides line up with TRBD2. The CDR3 loop spans 14 amino acids. Germline CDR1 reads SGHVS; CDR2 reads FNYEAQ. J was trimmed by 6 bases and V by 6 bases; bases with no gene match: 4. In DNA form, the CDR3 reads TGTGCCAGCAGGGCTAGCGGGGGGGCCGATACGCAGTATTTT. Translating gives CASRASGGADTQYF. Using reference TRBV7-6 and TRBJ2-3 for the parts outside the CDR3, the full variable domain is GAGVSQSPRYKVTKRGQDVALRCDPISGHVSLYWYRQALGQGPEFLTYFNYEAQQDKSGLPNDRFSAERPEGSISTLTIQRTEQRDSAMYRCASRASGGADTQYFGPGTRLTVL.

This clone was detected once. The V and J genes are TRBV7-2 and TRBJ2-5, with D possibly matching TRBD2 (6 bases). Germline V gives CDR1 SGHTA, CDR2 FQGNSA. This CDR3 region has 14 residues. Trimming pared 5 bases from V and 5 bases from J, leaving 15 bases between. The CDR3 spells CASSPGGVRETQYF. The CDR3 bases are TGTGCCAGCAGCCCTGGAGGGGTGAGGGAGACCCAGTACTTC. Combining the CDR3 with reference TRBV7-2 and TRBJ2-5 gives the whole variable domain GAGVSQSPSNKVTEKGKDVELRCDPISGHTALYWYRQSLGQGLEFLIYFQGNSAPDKSGLPSDRFSAERTGGSVSTLTIQRTQQEDSAVYLCASSPGGVRETQYFGPGTRLLVL.

V usage is TRBV27 and J usage is TRBJ2-1; 8 nucleotides align to TRBD1. Germline CDR1 and CDR2: MNHEY and SMNVEV (reference sequence). This CDR3 region has 16 residues. Trimming cost V 4 bases and J 8 bases; bases outside gene matches: 13. This chain's CDR3 is CASSSALTGVGDEQFF. The CDR3 DNA follows: TGTGCCAGCAGTTCCGCTTTGACAGGGGTTGGCGATGAGCAGTTCTTC.

The CDR3 here is CASSWTSGGDRFF. Written as DNA, the CDR3 is TGTGCCAGCAGTTGGACTAGCGGGGGAGACCGGTTTTTT. The rearrangement uses TRBV28 and TRBJ2-2, with 13 nucleotides matching TRBD2. The CDR3 is 13 amino acids. Germline V gene data show CDR1 as MDHEN and CDR2 as SYDVKM. Unmatched junction bases numbered 6, after V lost 4 bases and J lost 16 bases.

V and J are TRBV7-3 and TRBJ1-1; D is uncertain. This CDR3 contains 14 residues. Trimming shortened V by 2 bases and J by 4 bases, and 11 bases separated the two germline ends. CDR1 is SGHTA and CDR2 is FQGTGA in the germline V gene. The CDR3 is CASSLEQGSTEAFF. The CDR3 region has the DNA TGTGCCAGCAGCTTAGAACAAGGGAGCACTGAAGCTTTCTTT.

J is TRBJ1-5 and V is TRBV5-1, with D perhaps TRBD1 (5 bases). The CDR3 covers 15 residues. From germline, CDR1 is SGHRS and CDR2 YFSETQ. V was pared by 4 bases and J by 6 bases, with 17 bases between. CDR3 region: CASSPGGREGQPQHF. The CDR3 DNA reads as TGCGCCAGCAGCCCAGGCGGCAGGGAGGGTCAGCCCCAGCATTTT.

This chain links TRBV30 with TRBJ2-1, with 7 nucleotides matching TRBD1. The CDR3 contains 15 residues. CDR1 and CDR2 from the germline V gene are GTSNPN and SVGIG (reference sequence). The V and J ends lost 3 bases and 2 bases, in that order; junction bases with no gene match: 7. Here the CDR3 reads CAWRIGQDPYNEQFF. In nucleotides, the CDR3 is TGTGCCTGGAGGATCGGACAGGACCCCTACAATGAGCAGTTCTTC.

J is TRBJ1-2 and V is TRBV4-1; no firm D call. Trimming shortened V by 3 bases and J by 7 bases, and 6 bases separated the two germline ends. The CDR3 contains 11 residues. Germline CDR1 and CDR2: MGHRA and YSYEKL. CDR3 protein: CASSHGFGYTF. The CDR3 coding sequence is TGCGCCAGCAGCCACGGGTTTGGCTACACCTTC.

This chain joins TRBV4-1 and TRBJ1-4; TRBD1 might be the D (6 bases). Germline V CDR1 and CDR2: MGHRA, YSYEKL. This CDR3 has 14 residues. Trimming took off 0 bases at V and 7 bases at J, with 9 bases between the two ends. The CDR3 loop is CASSQDRGVEKLFF. The CDR3 DNA is TGCGCCAGCAGCCAAGACAGGGGTGTTGAAAAACTGTTTTTT.

This clone has just one count. The chain is built from TRBV5-1 and TRBJ1-2; D is ambiguous. The CDR3 loop spans 13 amino acids. Trimming stripped 0 bases from V and 4 bases from J, with 7 bases between. From germline, CDR1 is SGHRS and CDR2 YFSETQ. Here the CDR3 DNA reads TGCGCCAGCAGCTTGGGTAGCCGCTATGGCTACACCTTC. It translates to CASSLGSRYGYTF.

This sequence joins TRBV6-5 and TRBJ2-3, with TRBD2 matching 8 bases. CDR3 length equals 16 residues. The V and J ends lost 4 bases and 0 bases, in that order; junction bases with no gene match: 6. Germline-derived CDR1 and CDR2 are MNHEY and SVGAGI. CDR3 amino acids: CASSSLAGTSTDTQYF. The DNA for the CDR3 is TGTGCCAGCAGTTCCTTAGCGGGAACTAGCACAGATACGCAGTATTTT.

The J gene is TRBJ2-3, the V gene TRBV5-6, with D possibly being TRBD2 (5 bases). Trimming stripped 0 bases from V and 1 base from J, with 6 bases between. CDR3 length: 14 residues. Germline V lookup: CDR1 SGHDT, CDR2 YYEEEE. CDR3 in DNA: TGTGCCAGCAGCTTGGCAGCGGGCACAGATACGCAGTATTTT. This sequence encodes CASSLAAGTDTQYF.

The rearrangement links TRBV5-1 to TRBJ2-7, with 7 positions matching TRBD1. V trimming: 3 bases; J trimming: 2 bases; junction bases outside the gene matches: 11. Per germline, CDR1 SGHRS and CDR2 YFSETQ. The CDR3 length is 16 residues. CDR3 nucleotide sequence: TGCGCCAGCAGCTCGGCCCGGGACAGAGCTACCTACGAGCAGTACTTC. Its protein is CASSSARDRATYEQYF.

This clone turned up a few times. The chain combines TRBV11-2 with TRBJ2-5; no reliable D call. Germline loops: CDR1 SGHAT, CDR2 FQNNGV. The CDR3 runs 13 residues. Trimming pared 1 base from V and 5 bases from J, leaving 8 bases between. This chain's CDR3 is CASSLGSAETQYF. The CDR3 DNA reads TGTGCCAGCAGCTTAGGGAGTGCGGAGACCCAGTACTTC. Full variable domain (missing parts from reference TRBV11-2 and TRBJ2-5): EAGVAQSPRYKIIEKRQSVAFWCNPISGHATLYWYQQILGQGPKLLIQFQNNGVVDDSQLPKDRFSAERLKGVDSTLKIQPAKLEDSAVYLCASSLGSAETQYFGPGTRLLVL.

The CDR3 reads CASGQGRTGELFF. Written as DNA, the CDR3 is TGCGCCAGCGGACAGGGGAGGACCGGGGAGCTGTTTTTT. The chain links TRBV10-1 to TRBJ2-2, with TRBD1 identical over 9 bases. This CDR3 is built from 13 residues. V lost 8 bases and J lost 5; bases outside the gene matches: 3. Germline V lookup: CDR1 WNHNN, CDR2 SYGVQD (reference sequence).

This chain links TRBV6-5 with TRBJ2-7; TRBD2 is a possible D gene (5 bases). Germline CDR1 is MNHEY and CDR2 is SVGAGI. V gave up 8 bases and J gave up 5 bases, with 13 bases separating them. The CDR3 runs to 12 residues. The CDR3 protein is CASGISAHEQYF. CDR3 DNA sequence: TGTGCCAGCGGGATTAGCGCCCACGAGCAGTACTTC.

The chain uses TRBV6-5 and TRBJ2-1, with D perhaps TRBD2 (7 bases). V lost 7 bases and J 7 bases, leaving 17 bases between the germline ends. Germline V gene data show CDR1 as MNHEY and CDR2 as SVGAGI. The CDR3 is made up of 14 amino acids. The DNA for the CDR3 is TGTGCCAGCACCCCTGAGGGGGGGCGGAATGAGCAGTTCTTC. It is translated as CASTPEGGRNEQFF.

The chain has TRBV27 and TRBJ2-1; D unclear. This CDR3 has 13 amino acids. From germline, CDR1 is MNHEY and CDR2 SMNVEV (reference sequence). Trimming removed 4 bases at V and 5 bases at J, with 9 bases between. Here the CDR3 reads CASSSTQHNEQFF. CDR3 sequence (DNA): TGTGCCAGCAGTTCGACTCAGCACAATGAGCAGTTCTTC.